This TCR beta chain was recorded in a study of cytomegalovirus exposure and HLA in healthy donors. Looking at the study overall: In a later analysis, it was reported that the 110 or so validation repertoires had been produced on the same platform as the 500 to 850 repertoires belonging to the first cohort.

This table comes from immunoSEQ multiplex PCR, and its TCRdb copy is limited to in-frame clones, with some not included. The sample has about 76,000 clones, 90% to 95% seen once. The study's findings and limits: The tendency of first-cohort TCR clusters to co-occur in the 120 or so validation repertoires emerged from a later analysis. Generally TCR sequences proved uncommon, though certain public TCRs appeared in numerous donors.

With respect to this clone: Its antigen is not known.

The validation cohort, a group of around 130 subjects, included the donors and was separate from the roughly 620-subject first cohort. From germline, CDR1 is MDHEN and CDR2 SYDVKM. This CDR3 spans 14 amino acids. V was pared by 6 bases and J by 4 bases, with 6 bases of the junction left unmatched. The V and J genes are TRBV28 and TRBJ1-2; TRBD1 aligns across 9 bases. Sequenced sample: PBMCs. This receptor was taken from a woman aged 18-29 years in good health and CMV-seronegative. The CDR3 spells CASRQGARVYGYTF. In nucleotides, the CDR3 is TGTGCCAGCAGACAGGGGGCGAGAGTCTATGGCTACACCTTC.